This T cell receptor beta chain was captured in a study of T-cell memory formation after mild COVID-19. Background on the study: Largely donor-specific TCR clusters were found.

After 5'RACE with constant-segment primers, TCR alpha and TCR beta cDNA libraries carrying sample barcodes and UMIs were obtained. MiXCR, applied by TCRdb to the 5' RACE reads, yields one record per CDR3 protein. The sample records approximately 480,000 distinct CDR3 sequences, 15% to 20% being singletons. Overall study findings and caveats: Some clones that responded were present in memory (sampled pre-infection), which suggests cross-reactive memory joined.

This clonotype turned up a few times. Antigen specificity is unknown. Material for sequencing was PBMCs or a T cell subset sorted from them (not recorded which). The TCR sequence derives from an adult woman who had mild COVID-19 (a few samples of this study predate the infection). Cell type and time point are not known.

The CDR3 DNA reads as TGCAGTGCTACCCGCGGGGGGCTAGCCAAAAACATTCAGTACTTC. It codes for CSATRGGLAKNIQYF. This chain uses TRBV20-1 with TRBJ2-4; TRBD2 matches at 8 bases. The CDR3 runs to 15 residues. Germline-derived CDR1 and CDR2 are DFQATT and SNEGSKA (reference sequence). The V and J ends lost 4 bases and 0 bases, in that order; junction bases with no gene match: 5.